This T cell receptor beta chain derives from a study of T cell responses to AZD1222 COVID-19 vaccine. Findings and caveats of the study: Spike-specific TCR breadth and depth went up after people got two AZD1222 doses.

Method: immunoSEQ multiplex PCR; TCRdb's copy keeps in-frame clones and lacks some. The sample consists of more than 150,000 clones, roughly 92% of them appearing once. In regard to this clone: The target antigen is unknown.

CDR1 and CDR2 (germline): LNHDA, SQIVND (reference sequence). The V gene end was trimmed by 7 bases and the J gene end by 9 bases; junction bases not matched to a gene: 10. CDR3 length: 13 amino acids. Sequenced material: peripheral blood, taken on day 0 of AZD1222 vaccination. The clonotype originates from an adult in good health. V and J are TRBV19 and TRBJ1-2; the match to TRBD1 covers 8 bases. The CDR3 loop is CASTPGQALSYTF. The CDR3 DNA sequence: TGTGCCAGTACCCCGGGACAGGCCCTGAGCTACACCTTC.